This T cell receptor (beta chain) was captured by sequencing in a study of cytomegalovirus exposure and HLA in healthy donors. Study summary: The roughly 130 validation repertoires used the same platform as the roughly 620 first-cohort repertoires, a later analysis reported.

CDR1 and CDR2 from the germline V gene are SQVTM and ANQGSEA. The length of the CDR3 is 15 residues. V was pared by 5 bases and J by 5 bases, with 19 bases between. Sequenced by immunoSEQ multiplex PCR; TCRdb stores in-frame clones only, minus some. The data hold under 150,000 clones, with 80% to 90% observed a single time. Sequencing input: PBMCs. The source of this sequence is a man aged 18-30 years in good health and CMV-seronegative. The chain employs TRBV29-1 and TRBJ2-1; D possibly corresponds to TRBD1 (6 bases). CDR3 bases: TGCAGCGTTAAAGTGGGGGCGGCGTTCGACAATGAGCAGTTCTTC. As protein: CSVKVGAAFDNEQFF.